A single sample gave rise to the 27 T cell receptor beta chains below, sequenced in a study of shared clonotypes between healthy human individuals. Assay used: immunoSEQ multiplex PCR; TCRdb lists only in-frame clones, some missing. The sample has millions of clones; around 95% are singletons. Sequencing was done on a sample of naive CD4+ T cells sorted from blood. The subset denotes: CD45RA+ positively selected. Source of these receptors: a man aged 18 to 30 in good health.

The V and J genes are TRBV6-1 and TRBJ1-3, with 7 positions matching TRBD1. V was clipped by 11 bases and J by 0 bases; unmatched bases: 10. The V gene's germline CDR1 is MNHNS and CDR2 SASEGT. This CDR3 contains 15 residues. The CDR3 loop reads CAGGGQMVSGNTIYF. CDR3 nucleotides: TGTGCCGGCGGGGGACAGATGGTCTCTGGAAACACCATATATTTT.

The J gene is TRBJ1-5, the V gene TRBV2; the match to TRBD1 covers 11 bases. The ends lost 5 bases at V and 5 bases at J; junction bases unmatched: 8. The CDR3 is 16 residues long. Germline CDR1 and CDR2: SNHLY and FYNNEI. The CDR3 DNA reads as TGTGCCAGCAGTAAGGTGGGGACAGGGGGGTATCAGCCCCAGCATTTT. It translates to CASSKVGTGGYQPQHF.

The chain carries TRBV18 and TRBJ1-2, with D unresolved. The CDR3 runs to 14 residues. The germline V gene has CDR1 KGHSH and CDR2 LQKENI. Trimming left V 6 bases short and J 3 bases short, with 14 bases between. DNA for the CDR3: TGTGCCAGCTCCCCCCGGGGATCTGACTATGGCTACACCTTC. Its protein is CASSPRGSDYGYTF.

This clone showed up just a few times. Different DNA sequences within this sample yield the same CDR3. The chain links TRBV5-1 to TRBJ2-7; perhaps TRBD1 as D (5 bases). The ends were cut back, 0 bases at V and 3 bases at J, with 7 bases in the middle. Looked up from germline, CDR1 is SGHRS and CDR2 is YFSETQ. The CDR3 has 13 amino acids. The CDR3 region is CASSLGQLYEQYF. CDR3 DNA sequence: TGCGCCAGCAGCTTGGGACAGCTCTACGAGCAGTACTTC.

The chain couples TRBV2 to TRBJ2-1, with 12 bases lining up with TRBD2. Germline V gene lookup returns CDR1 SNHLY and CDR2 FYNNEI. CDR3 length: 14 residues. This CDR3 is CAIASGRVYNEQFF. In DNA, the CDR3 is TGTGCTATCGCTAGCGGGAGGGTTTACAATGAGCAGTTCTTC.

The gene calls are TRBV5-1 and TRBJ2-2; D is ambiguous. Trimming pared 3 bases from V and 1 base from J, leaving 13 bases between. Germline loops: CDR1 SGHRS, CDR2 YFSETQ. The CDR3 runs 16 residues. CDR3 sequence: CASSWDPAGNTGELFF. The CDR3, as DNA: TGCGCCAGCAGCTGGGATCCAGCCGGGAACACCGGGGAGCTGTTTTTT.

The V gene is TRBV30, the J gene TRBJ1-6, with no clear D. Germline CDR1 and CDR2: GTSNPN and SVGIG (reference sequence). Between the trimmed V and J ends, which lost 4 bases and 10 bases, there was a span of 14 bases. The CDR3 extends over 13 amino acids. The CDR3 reads CAWTVRDGSPLHF. The CDR3 DNA is TGTGCCTGGACGGTAAGAGACGGCTCACCCCTCCACTTT. Full variable domain (remainder filled in from reference TRBV30 and TRBJ1-6): SQTIHQWPATLVQPVGSPLSLECTVEGTSNPNLYWYRQAAGRGLQLLFYSVGIGQISSEVPQNLSASRPQDRQFILSSKKLLLSDSGFYLCAWTVRDGSPLHFGNGTRLTVT.

The chain uses TRBV6-1 and TRBJ1-2; D is unresolved. Germline V lookup: CDR1 MNHNS, CDR2 SASEGT. Deletions cut 1 base from V and 8 bases from J, with 11 bases between. The CDR3 length is 13 residues. Here the CDR3 reads CASSEGQSVGYTF. The CDR3 bases are TGTGCCAGCAGTGAAGGGCAGTCGGTCGGCTACACCTTC.

The chain is built from TRBV5-1 and TRBJ1-1; 8 bases are a match to TRBD1. V was clipped by 8 bases and J by 0 bases; unmatched bases: 6. CDR1 SGHRS and CDR2 YFSETQ come from the germline V gene. The CDR3 runs to 14 residues. The CDR3 spells CASSTGALNTEAFF. The CDR3 DNA sequence: TGCGCCAGTTCGACAGGGGCTCTGAACACTGAAGCTTTCTTT.

The V call is TRBV7-8, the J call TRBJ2-4, with 9 positions matching TRBD1. The CDR3 extends over 17 amino acids. V dropped 3 bases and J dropped 3; count of bases not matched to a gene: 9. Germline lookup yields CDR1 SGHVS and CDR2 FQNEAQ. Here the CDR3 DNA reads TGTGCCAGCAGCTTCAGAGGGGACAGGGCGGGCAAAAACATTCAGTACTTC. It is translated as CASSFRGDRAGKNIQYF. Looking up the rest from reference TRBV7-8 and TRBJ2-4 gives the full variable domain: GAGVSQSPRYKVAKRGQDVALRCDPISGHVSLFWYQQALGQGPEFLTYFQNEAQLDKSGLPSDRFFAERPEGSVSTLKIQRTQQEDSAVYLCASSFRGDRAGKNIQYFGAGTRLSVL.

Note on this clone: Additional DNA sequences in this sample encode the identical CDR3. The chain joins TRBV6-5 to TRBJ2-2; D gene ambiguous. The V end lost 5 bases, the J end lost 3 bases, and 4 bases lay between the germline ends. This CDR3 is 12 amino acids long. CDR1 is MNHEY, CDR2 SVGAGI, per germline. CDR3 amino acids: CASSTYTGELFF. DNA of the CDR3: TGTGCCAGCAGTACTTACACCGGGGAGCTGTTTTTT.

This chain connects TRBV27 to TRBJ2-3, with TRBD1 matching 7 bases. The CDR3 is 16 residues long. Germline lookup yields CDR1 MNHEY and CDR2 SMNVEV (reference sequence). V was clipped by 3 bases and J by 8 bases; unmatched bases: 14. For the CDR3, the DNA is TGTGCCAGCAGTTTTAATCCTCTGGTTCAGGGGGTTACGCAGTATTTT. Its translation: CASSFNPLVQGVTQYF.

CDR3 coding DNA: TGTGCCAGTAGTAACCGAGCGGGTCCTTCACCCTACGAGCAGTACTTC. Its protein product is CASSNRAGPSPYEQYF. The genes are TRBV19 and TRBJ2-7; possible D gene TRBD2, 6 bases. Germline assignment: CDR1 LNHDA and CDR2 SQIVND (reference sequence). The ends were cut back, 4 bases at V and 2 bases at J, with 18 bases in the middle. CDR3 size: 16 residues.

This sequence joins TRBV11-3 and TRBJ2-1, with a possible D match to TRBD2 (6 bases). The CDR3 contains 15 residues. Germline CDR1 and CDR2: SGHNT and YENEEA. V gave up 4 bases and J gave up 0 bases, with 10 bases separating them. DNA of the CDR3: TGTGCCAGCAGCTCGACCGGGAGCTCCTACAATGAGCAGTTCTTC. This translates into CASSSTGSSYNEQFF.

V and J are TRBV19 and TRBJ2-7; 7 bases map to TRBD2. Trimming cost V 6 bases and J 3 bases; bases outside gene matches: 8. This CDR3 is 14 amino acids long. Germline CDR1 is LNHDA and CDR2 is SQIVND (reference sequence). Here the CDR3 reads CASSGAGLRYEQYF. The CDR3 DNA sequence: TGTGCCAGTAGCGGAGCGGGACTTCGCTACGAGCAGTACTTC.

V gene TRBV2 combines with J gene TRBJ1-1, with D tentatively TRBD1 (6 bases). V was cut by 7 bases and J by 5 bases, with 14 bases left in between. The CDR3 totals 13 residues. From germline, CDR1 is SNHLY and CDR2 FYNNEI. CDR3 amino acids: CASIAGAGTEAFF. The CDR3 DNA is TGTGCCAGCATTGCAGGGGCAGGAACTGAAGCTTTCTTT.

The chain couples TRBV2 to TRBJ2-5; no clear D gene. Per germline, CDR1 SNHLY and CDR2 FYNNEI. This CDR3 is 13 amino acids long. Deletions cut 4 bases from V and 5 bases from J, with 11 bases between. CDR3 sequence: CASSVQASETQYF. The CDR3 nucleotides read TGTGCCAGCAGTGTGCAGGCATCGGAGACCCAGTACTTC.

The chain uses TRBV5-1 and TRBJ2-4, with 10 bases aligning to TRBD2. Germline values: CDR1 SGHRS, CDR2 YFSETQ. The V gene end was trimmed by 1 base and the J gene end by 3 bases; junction bases not matched to a gene: 4. CDR3 size: 16 residues. The CDR3: CASSLLAGEGKNIQYF. CDR3 DNA: TGCGCCAGCAGCTTGCTAGCGGGGGAAGGCAAAAACATTCAGTACTTC.

The V call is TRBV5-1, the J call TRBJ2-7; D call uncertain. V lost 0 bases and J 3 bases, leaving 10 bases between the germline ends. Germline CDR1 is SGHRS and CDR2 is YFSETQ. CDR3 length equals 14 residues. The CDR3 DNA reads as TGCGCCAGCAGCTTGGCTACGAATTACTACGAGCAGTACTTC. Its protein is CASSLATNYYEQYF.

In its sample, this clone was seen once. V usage is TRBV7-6 and J usage is TRBJ2-1; a possible D gene is TRBD2 (6 bases). This CDR3 is 16 amino acids long. The germline V gene has CDR1 SGHVS and CDR2 FNYEAQ. V lost 1 base and J 4 bases, leaving 14 bases between the germline ends. In nucleotides, the CDR3 is TGTGCCAGCAGCTTAGGGGTTGGAGGGAGTTACAATGAGCAGTTCTTC. It yields the protein CASSLGVGGSYNEQFF.

For this clone: Other DNA variants within this sample encode the same CDR3. The CDR3 DNA reads TGTGCCAGCAGCTCGAGCGGGACTACCAACACCGGGGAGCTGTTTTTT. Translation gives CASSSSGTTNTGELFF. This rearrangement joins TRBV7-9 to TRBJ2-2, with 7 bases fitting TRBD2. The CDR3 length is 16 residues. V was clipped by 4 bases and J by 2 bases; unmatched bases: 7. Germline V CDR1 and CDR2: SEHNR, FQNEAQ (reference sequence). Full variable domain (remainder filled in from reference TRBV7-9 and TRBJ2-2): DTGVSQNPRHKITKRGQNVTFRCDPISEHNRLYWYRQTLGQGPEFLTYFQNEAQLEKSRLLSDRFSAERPKGSFSTLEIQRTEQGDSAMYLCASSSSGTTNTGELFFGEGSRLTVL.

This clone was detected once. The rearrangement uses TRBV10-3 and TRBJ2-5, with 7 bases matching TRBD1. Germline V lookup: CDR1 ENHRY, CDR2 SYGVKD. The CDR3 contains 14 residues. Losses at the gene ends were 2 bases for V and 2 bases for J; bases not matched to a gene: 2. CDR3 region: CAISEDRAQETQYF. CDR3 DNA sequence: TGTGCCATCAGTGAGGACAGGGCGCAAGAGACCCAGTACTTC.

The chain links TRBV30 to TRBJ1-2, with 7 bases that match TRBD1. CDR1 and CDR2 (germline): GTSNPN, SVGIG (reference sequence). V was clipped by 0 bases and J by 8 bases; unmatched bases: 6. The CDR3 sequence is 13 residues long. CDR3 DNA sequence: TGTGCCTGGAGTGTTGAGGGGGCGAGCGGCTACACCTTC. Translation: CAWSVEGASGYTF.

This clone was observed once. The genes are TRBV6-5 and TRBJ2-2; 8 bases are a match to TRBD1. Germline CDR1 reads MNHEY; CDR2 reads SVGAGI. V lost 4 bases and J lost 0; bases outside the gene matches: 1. The CDR3 is made up of 15 amino acids. The CDR3 is CASSSTGANTGELFF. The CDR3 DNA follows: TGTGCCAGCAGTTCGACAGGGGCGAACACCGGGGAGCTGTTTTTT.

This rearrangement joins TRBV5-1 to TRBJ1-2; D possibly corresponds to TRBD1 (6 bases). Trimming cost V 4 bases and J 4 bases, with 17 bases left between them. CDR3 length: 15 amino acids. Germline V CDR1 and CDR2: SGHRS, YFSETQ. CDR3 protein: CASSPGHRNIYGYTF. The CDR3 DNA sequence: TGCGCCAGCAGCCCGGGACATCGGAACATCTATGGCTACACCTTC.

V usage is TRBV5-4 and J usage is TRBJ2-5, with D uncertain. The germline V and J ends were trimmed by 5 bases and 4 bases, with 15 bases remaining between them. Germline CDR1 SGHNT, CDR2 YYREEE (reference sequence). The CDR3 runs to 14 residues. CDR3 amino acids: CASSFERATETQYF. As DNA, the CDR3 is TGTGCCAGCAGTTTTGAAAGGGCGACAGAGACCCAGTACTTC.

This sequence joins TRBV5-1 and TRBJ2-3; 8 bases line up with TRBD2. The V gene's germline CDR1 is SGHRS and CDR2 YFSETQ. V dropped 1 base and J dropped 1; count of bases not matched to a gene: 5. The CDR3 totals 16 residues. The CDR3 coding sequence is TGCGCCAGCAGCTTGTTAGCGGGAAGGGGCACAGATACGCAGTATTTT. It codes for CASSLLAGRGTDTQYF.